In its sample, the clone carrying this T cell receptor beta chain was seen many times. Antigen: not known. This sample was included in a study of prognosis after radiotherapy for stage I lung cancer. Study-wide context: The study delivered radiotherapy as SBRT in 3 to 5 fractions, with a biologically effective dose of at least 100 Gy. Notes on the study in general: Lower Shannon entropy values were found after stereotactic body radiation therapy in patients who developed distant metastases. Counts of unique TCR clones fell following stereotactic body radiation therapy, median roughly 9,900 versus 7,200.

The authors amplified TCR beta CDR3 from genomic DNA using two-round multiplex PCR. First-round PCR amplification was performed with primers specific to each TRBV and TRBJ gene. PCR proceeded to a second round, and that round used universal primers. TCRdb re-derived calls from the multiplex PCR reads in MiXCR, one entry per CDR3 protein. There are some 35,000 distinct CDR3 sequences in the sample; around 34% occur only once, and approximately 16% lies in the top ten. This specimen consisted of PBMCs, obtained before or after stereotactic body radiation therapy (not recorded which). This receptor was obtained from a donor aged 50 or older with non-small cell lung cancer.

The CDR3 region has the DNA TGTGCCAGCAGTTCCCCTGGGCGGGAAGGAGATACGCAGTATTTT. It encodes CASSSPGREGDTQYF. V and J are TRBV28 and TRBJ2-3, with D possibly matching TRBD2 (6 bases). Trimming took 4 bases from V and 5 from J, leaving 16 bases between them. The CDR3 contains 15 residues. CDR1 MDHEN and CDR2 SYDVKM come from the germline V gene.